The 25 T cell receptor beta chains listed next were all sequenced from one sample in a study of blood T cell repertoires in COVID-19. The data were produced by immunoSEQ multiplex PCR, yet TCRdb's version contains in-frame clones alone and is incomplete. The table lists about 190,000 clones, less than 85% of them singletons. Sequencing was performed on peripheral blood. The origin of the receptors is a woman aged 45 to 65 with acute or convalescent COVID-19.

The chain joins TRBV6-6 to TRBJ1-2; D uncertain. Per the germline V gene, CDR1 is MNHNY and CDR2 is SVGAGI (reference sequence). The V and J ends lost 6 bases and 2 bases respectively, with 19 bases between them. The CDR3 is 16 residues long. The CDR3 DNA is TGTGCCAGCAGCCTTATCCCTCGGGAGGCCAACTATGGCTACACCTTC. Its protein product is CASSLIPREANYGYTF.

Only a few counts were recorded for this clone. The rearrangement links TRBV28 to TRBJ1-5; TRBD1 matches 8 bases. J was trimmed by 6 bases and V by 11 bases; bases with no gene match: 12. This CDR3 comprises 14 residues. CDR1 and CDR2 (germline): MDHEN, SYDVKM. The DNA of the CDR3 is TGTGCCGGACCCCTCAGGGGGCGAGGTCAGCCCCAGCATTTT. It translates to CAGPLRGRGQPQHF.

This chain uses TRBV5-1 with TRBJ1-1; tentative D call: TRBD1 (5 bases). This CDR3 is built from 13 residues. The V end lost 2 bases, the J end lost 5 bases, and 10 bases lay between the germline ends. In germline, CDR1 is SGHRS, CDR2 YFSETQ. CDR3 sequence reads: CASSFGEGTEAFF. CDR3 bases: TGCGCCAGCAGCTTTGGGGAGGGGACTGAAGCTTTCTTT.

The chain has TRBV7-2 and TRBJ1-2; D is perhaps TRBD1 (5 bases). Germline lookup yields CDR1 SGHTA and CDR2 FQGNSA. This CDR3 is 14 amino acids long. The V gene lost 4 bases and the J gene lost 3 bases, with 12 bases spanning the gap. This chain's CDR3 is CASSSGGGDYGYTF. The CDR3 coding sequence is TGTGCCAGCAGCTCCGGGGGAGGGGACTATGGCTACACCTTC.

V gene TRBV30 combines with J gene TRBJ2-3; a weak D match, TRBD1 (5 bases). Germline V gene lookup returns CDR1 GTSNPN and CDR2 SVGIG (reference sequence). The CDR3 covers 13 residues. V was pared by 3 bases and J by 6 bases, with 13 bases between. The DNA for the CDR3 is TGTGCCTGGAGCGGCAGGGTGGGCGATACGCAGTATTTT. Its translation: CAWSGRVGDTQYF. Variable domain in full (rest from reference TRBV30 and TRBJ2-3): SQTIHQWPATLVQPVGSPLSLECTVEGTSNPNLYWYRQAAGRGLQLLFYSVGIGQISSEVPQNLSASRPQDRQFILSSKKLLLSDSGFYLCAWSGRVGDTQYFGPGTRLTVL.

The chain recombines TRBV18 with TRBJ1-1; D is unclear. Germline V CDR1 and CDR2: KGHSH, LQKENI. The CDR3 length is 15 residues. The V end was cut by 2 bases, the J end by 0 bases, with 10 bases between. DNA of the CDR3: TGTGCCAGCTCACCAAGGGAGTTAATGAACACTGAAGCTTTCTTT. Its translation: CASSPRELMNTEAFF. Filled out from reference TRBV18 and TRBJ1-1, the complete variable domain reads NAGVMQNPRHLVRRRGQEARLRCSPMKGHSHVYWYRQLPEEGLKFMVYLQKENIIDESGMPKERFSAEFPKEGPSILRIQQVVRGDSAAYFCASSPRELMNTEAFFGQGTRLTVV.

This clone was seen more than once but under ten times. The chain links TRBV9 to TRBJ2-3; D is perhaps TRBD1 (6 bases). This CDR3 has 16 amino acids. Trimming pared 0 bases from V and 2 bases from J, leaving 13 bases between. Per germline, CDR1 SGDLS and CDR2 YYNGEE. In nucleotides, the CDR3 is TGTGCCAGCAGCGTAGGGTGGGACATTCTCACAGATACGCAGTATTTT. Translation: CASSVGWDILTDTQYF.

The chain has TRBV5-1 and TRBJ1-1, with 10 bases matching TRBD1. Germline values: CDR1 SGHRS, CDR2 YFSETQ. This CDR3 has 15 amino acids. V lost 5 bases to trimming and J lost 4 bases; unmatched junction nucleotides: 8. The CDR3 spells CASSTGTGVGTEAFF. In DNA, the CDR3 is TGCGCCAGCAGTACCGGGACAGGGGTTGGCACTGAAGCTTTCTTT.

The chain joins TRBV19 to TRBJ1-5; tentatively, D is TRBD1 (5 bases). Trimming cost V 7 bases and J 2 bases, with 9 bases left between them. Germline V gene lookup returns CDR1 LNHDA and CDR2 SQIVND (reference sequence). This CDR3 is built from 13 residues. CDR3 protein: CASKWGGNQPQHF. CDR3 DNA: TGTGCCAGTAAATGGGGGGGCAATCAGCCCCAGCATTTT.

The chain uses TRBV7-2 and TRBJ1-2; D is unclear. Germline CDR1 SGHTA, CDR2 FQGNSA. V dropped 1 base and J dropped 4 bases, with 13 bases sitting between them. This CDR3 has 15 residues. The DNA of the CDR3 is TGTGCCAGCAGCTTAGACCGGACTCTCGTCTATGGCTACACCTTC. It is translated as CASSLDRTLVYGYTF.

A few counts support this clone. The rearrangement joins TRBV5-1 to TRBJ1-6; 11 bases agree with TRBD1. Germline CDR1 is SGHRS and CDR2 is YFSETQ. The CDR3 length is 16 residues. Unmatched junction bases numbered 7, after V lost 4 bases and J lost 7 bases. CDR3 nucleotide sequence: TGCGCCAGCAGCCCCGGGACAGGGGGAAGGAATTCACCCCTCCACTTT. It encodes CASSPGTGGRNSPLHF.

There are a few counts of this clone. The rearrangement uses TRBV6-2 or TRBV6-3 and TRBJ2-1, with 10 positions matching TRBD2. V lost 2 bases and J lost 15; bases outside the gene matches: 16. The CDR3 runs to 16 residues. The germline V gene encodes CDR1 MNHEY and CDR2 SVGEGT. CDR3 bases: TGTGCCAGCAGTTACGGCGGGGGTAGCGGGAGGCCGGAGGGGTTCTTC. This codes for CASSYGGGSGRPEGFF.

A single count supports this clone. This rearrangement joins TRBV5-8 to TRBJ2-7; D possibly corresponds to TRBD2 (6 bases). Germline V CDR1 and CDR2: SGHTS, YDEGEE. This CDR3 comprises 16 residues. V shed 2 bases and J shed 6 bases, with 21 bases lying between them. CDR3 DNA: TGTGCCAGCAGCTTAGACCTAGGACGGGGGTCCGGCGAGCAGTACTTC. This codes for CASSLDLGRGSGEQYF.

The rearrangement uses TRBV18 and TRBJ2-3; D is possibly TRBD1 (6 bases). Trimming removed 2 bases at V and 2 bases at J, with 11 bases between. Looked up from germline, CDR1 is KGHSH and CDR2 is LQKENI. The CDR3 is made up of 15 amino acids. The chain's CDR3 is CASSPADRLTDTQYF. CDR3 DNA sequence: TGTGCCAGCTCACCAGCCGACAGGCTCACAGATACGCAGTATTTT.

The rearrangement joins TRBV18 to TRBJ2-7, with 16 bases that match TRBD2. The J segment lost 2 bases and the V segment lost 3 bases, leaving 10 bases of the junction unmatched. Germline CDR1 is KGHSH and CDR2 is LQKENI. The length of the CDR3 is 19 residues. The CDR3: CASSPNPGLAGGVTYEQYF. CDR3 nucleotide sequence: TGTGCCAGCTCACCCAACCCGGGACTAGCGGGGGGGGTTACCTACGAGCAGTACTTC.

This clone showed up just a few times. Germline is not matched at one junction end, which may reflect a read error. The J gene is TRBJ2-3, the V gene TRBV4-3; 12 bases agree with TRBD2. The CDR3 length is 16 residues. Looked up from germline, CDR1 is LGHNA and CDR2 is YSLEER. The CDR3 loop reads CASSKEVGLAGHTQYF. The CDR3 DNA reads as TGCGCCAGCAGCAAAGAAGTGGGACTAGCGGGCCATACGCAGTATTTT.

This clone was picked up a small number of times. The chain links TRBV7-2 to TRBJ1-2; 10 bases align to TRBD1. The length of the CDR3 is 14 residues. The V gene end was trimmed by 5 bases and the J gene end by 3 bases; junction bases not matched to a gene: 3. In germline, CDR1 is SGHTA, CDR2 FQGNSA. The CDR3 loop is CASSADRGDYGYTF. Here the CDR3 DNA reads TGTGCCAGCAGCGCGGACAGGGGGGACTATGGCTACACCTTC.

The chain uses TRBV19 and TRBJ1-6; a weak D match, TRBD1 (6 bases). This CDR3 spans 16 amino acids. Germline CDR1 is LNHDA and CDR2 is SQIVND (reference sequence). The V end lost 6 bases, the J end lost 9 bases, and 21 bases lay between the germline ends. CDR3 residues: CASSRQPNTGLSPLHF. CDR3 nucleotide sequence: TGTGCCAGTAGCAGACAACCGAACACAGGGCTTTCACCCCTCCACTTT.

This clone was seen more than once but under ten times. The chain combines TRBV5-1 with TRBJ1-3, with D possibly matching TRBD1 (6 bases). Germline-derived CDR1 and CDR2 are SGHRS and YFSETQ. The germline V and J ends were trimmed by 4 bases and 3 bases, with 29 bases remaining between them. The CDR3 sequence is 20 residues long. Here the CDR3 DNA reads TGCGCCAGCAGCCAAGGGCGGACAGACTTACCTAGACGAGGTGGAAACACCATATATTTT. Amino acid sequence: CASSQGRTDLPRRGGNTIYF.

This clone was seen a single time. V and J are TRBV7-9 and TRBJ2-5; 8 bases fit TRBD2. After removal of 1 base from V and 5 bases from J, the junction contained 9 bases not matched to a gene. Looked up from germline, CDR1 is SEHNR and CDR2 is FQNEAQ (reference sequence). This CDR3 is built from 16 residues. DNA for the CDR3: TGTGCCAGCAGCTTAGTGGAAGCGGGAGTAGGGGAGACCCAGTACTTC. The encoded protein is CASSLVEAGVGETQYF.

The chain has TRBV9 and TRBJ2-2; 9 bases line up with TRBD1. Germline V lookup: CDR1 SGDLS, CDR2 YYNGEE. V was clipped by 2 bases and J by 7 bases; unmatched bases: 3. CDR3 size: 14 residues. The CDR3 is CASSVTGGHGELFF. The CDR3 DNA is TGTGCCAGCAGCGTTACAGGGGGCCACGGGGAGCTGTTTTTT.

This chain connects TRBV10-1 to TRBJ2-5, with a weak D call TRBD2 (5 bases). Looked up from germline, CDR1 is WNHNN and CDR2 is SYGVQD (reference sequence). The CDR3 has 13 residues. Between the trimmed V and J ends, which lost 0 bases and 7 bases, there was a span of 9 bases. The CDR3 nucleotides are TGCGCCAGCAGTGAGTCCGGGAAAGCGACCCAGTACTTC. Protein product: CASSESGKATQYF.

This chain uses TRBV10-1 with TRBJ2-1, with 7 bases fitting TRBD1. This CDR3 is 16 amino acids long. Germline CDR1 and CDR2: WNHNN and SYGVQD (reference sequence). The J segment lost 0 bases and the V segment lost 3 bases, leaving 5 bases of the junction unmatched. In DNA form, the CDR3 reads TGCGCCAGCAGTGACAACAGGGGTAACTCCTACAATGAGCAGTTCTTC. Translation: CASSDNRGNSYNEQFF.

This sequence joins TRBV7-8 and TRBJ1-1, with 7 bases identical to TRBD1. Germline V gene lookup returns CDR1 SGHVS and CDR2 FQNEAQ. CDR3 length: 15 amino acids. The ends lost 1 base at V and 4 bases at J; junction bases unmatched: 6. The chain's CDR3 is CASSLVLQGTTEAFF. The CDR3 DNA reads as TGTGCCAGCAGCTTAGTACTACAGGGGACCACTGAAGCTTTCTTT.

The chain employs TRBV18 and TRBJ2-3; 10 bases match TRBD2. V was clipped by 3 bases and J by 6 bases; unmatched bases: 9. Germline values: CDR1 KGHSH, CDR2 LQKENI. The CDR3 is 16 amino acids. CDR3 loop: CASSPWASGSLDTQYF. The DNA for the CDR3 is TGTGCCAGCTCACCCTGGGCTAGCGGGAGCCTTGATACGCAGTATTTT.